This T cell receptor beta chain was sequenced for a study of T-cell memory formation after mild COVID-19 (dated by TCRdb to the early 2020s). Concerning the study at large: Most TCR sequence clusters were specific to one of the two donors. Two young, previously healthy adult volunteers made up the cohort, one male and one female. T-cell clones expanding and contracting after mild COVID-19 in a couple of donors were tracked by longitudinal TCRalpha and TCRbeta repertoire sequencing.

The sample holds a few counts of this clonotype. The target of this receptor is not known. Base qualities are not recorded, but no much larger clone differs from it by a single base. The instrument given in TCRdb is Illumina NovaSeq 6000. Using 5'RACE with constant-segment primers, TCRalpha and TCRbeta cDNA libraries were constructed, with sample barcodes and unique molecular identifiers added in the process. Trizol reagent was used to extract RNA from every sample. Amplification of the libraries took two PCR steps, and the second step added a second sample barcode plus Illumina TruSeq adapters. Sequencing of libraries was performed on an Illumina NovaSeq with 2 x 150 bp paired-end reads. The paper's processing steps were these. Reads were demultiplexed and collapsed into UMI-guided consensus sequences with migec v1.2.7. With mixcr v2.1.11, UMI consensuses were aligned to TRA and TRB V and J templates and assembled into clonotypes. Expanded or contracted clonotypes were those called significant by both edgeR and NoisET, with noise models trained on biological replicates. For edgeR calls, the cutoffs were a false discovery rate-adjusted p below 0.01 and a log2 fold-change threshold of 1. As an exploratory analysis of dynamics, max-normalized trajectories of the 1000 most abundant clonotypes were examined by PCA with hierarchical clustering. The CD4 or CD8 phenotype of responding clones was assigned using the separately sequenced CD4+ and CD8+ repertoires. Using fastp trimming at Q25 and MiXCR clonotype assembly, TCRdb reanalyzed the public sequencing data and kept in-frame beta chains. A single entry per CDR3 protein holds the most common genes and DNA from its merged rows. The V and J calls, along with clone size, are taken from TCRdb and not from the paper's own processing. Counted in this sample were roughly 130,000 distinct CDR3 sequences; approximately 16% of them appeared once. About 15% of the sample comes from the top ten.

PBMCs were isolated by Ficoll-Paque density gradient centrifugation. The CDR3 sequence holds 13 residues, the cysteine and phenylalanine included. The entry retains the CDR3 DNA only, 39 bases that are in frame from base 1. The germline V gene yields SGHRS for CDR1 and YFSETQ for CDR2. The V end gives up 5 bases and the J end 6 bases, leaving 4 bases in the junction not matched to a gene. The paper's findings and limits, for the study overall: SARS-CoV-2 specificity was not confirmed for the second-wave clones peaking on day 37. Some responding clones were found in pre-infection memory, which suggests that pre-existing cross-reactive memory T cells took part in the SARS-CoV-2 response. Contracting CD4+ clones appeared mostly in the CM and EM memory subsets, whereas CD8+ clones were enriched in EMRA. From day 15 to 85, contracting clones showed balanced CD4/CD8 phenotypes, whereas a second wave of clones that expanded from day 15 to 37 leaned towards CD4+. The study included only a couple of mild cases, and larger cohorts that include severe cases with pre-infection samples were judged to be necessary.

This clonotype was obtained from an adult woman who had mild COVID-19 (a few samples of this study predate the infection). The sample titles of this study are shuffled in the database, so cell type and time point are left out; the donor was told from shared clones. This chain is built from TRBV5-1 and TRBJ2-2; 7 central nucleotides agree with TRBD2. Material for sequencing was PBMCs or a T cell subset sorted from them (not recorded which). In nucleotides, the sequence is TGCGCCAGCAGACGGGAGGTCCCCGGGGAGCTGTTTTTT. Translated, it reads CASRREVPGELFF.